The TCR beta chain described here comes from a study of cytomegalovirus exposure and HLA in healthy donors. Profiling relied on immunoSEQ multiplex PCR, and the TCRdb table lists in-frame clones only, not all of them. The table records 110,000 or so clones, about 82% of them present only once. V lost 5 bases and J 5 bases, leaving 13 bases between the germline ends. Germline CDR1 LNHDA, CDR2 SQIVND (reference sequence). This CDR3 contains 15 residues. The sequence was collected from a man between 18 and 29 years old in good health and CMV-seronegative. Specimen: PBMCs. The rearrangement uses TRBV19 and TRBJ1-6; D is ambiguous. The CDR3 sequence: CASSGGSPDNSPLHF. CDR3 nucleotide sequence: TGTGCCAGTAGTGGTGGGAGCCCTGATAATTCACCCCTCCACTTT.